This passage covers 13 T cell receptor beta chains from one sample sequenced in a study of regulatory T cells in long-lasting Graves disease. The authors built TCR beta libraries using iRepertoire HTBI primers and Arm-PCR of CDR3 regions. Each CDR3 protein gets one entry after TCRdb re-called the multiplex PCR reads with MiXCR. The table includes roughly 450,000 distinct CDR3 sequences, around 22% detected once. Time point here: persistent/refractory GD, antithyroid drugs over 5 years with positive TRAb. PBMC RNA was the source of the TCR library. Source: peripheral blood mononuclear cells (PBMCs), taken when the disease was refractory, from a patient treated with antithyroid drugs. The receptors here all came from a female donor with Graves disease.

This clonotype was counted between two and nine times. V and J are TRBV4-1 and TRBJ1-1; D is uncertain. The germline CDR1 and CDR2 sequences are MGHRA and YSYEKL. The CDR3 spans 15 residues. The V gene lost 1 base and the J gene lost 2 bases, with 11 bases spanning the gap. The CDR3: CASSQARQTNTEAFF. The CDR3 DNA reads as TGCGCCAGCAGCCAAGCTCGGCAGACAAACACTGAAGCTTTCTTT.

This clonotype was seen ten or more times. CDR3 nucleotide sequence: TGCAGTGCATCCGGGACAGGGGGCGCGTTGAGCAATCAGCCCCAGCATTTT. Protein sequence: CSASGTGGALSNQPQHF. This chain connects TRBV20-1 to TRBJ1-5, with 12 positions matching TRBD1. Germline lookup yields CDR1 DFQATT and CDR2 SNEGSKA (reference sequence). J lost 1 base, V lost 6 bases, and 10 bases had no gene match. This CDR3 is built from 17 residues.

This clonotype has a handful of counts. V gene TRBV5-1 combines with J gene TRBJ2-1; 13 nucleotides match TRBD2. This CDR3 region has 15 residues. V was pared by 4 bases and J by 8 bases, with 6 bases of the junction left unmatched. Germline CDR1 and CDR2: SGHRS and YFSETQ. The CDR3 spells CASSPGLAGTDEQFF. Here the CDR3 DNA reads TGCGCCAGCAGCCCGGGACTAGCGGGAACGGATGAGCAGTTCTTC.

In its sample, this clonotype was seen many times. In DNA form, the CDR3 reads TGTGCCAGTATTCGTACGGAACAAGAGACCCAGTACTTC. This gives the protein CASIRTEQETQYF. J is TRBJ2-5 and V is TRBV19; D unresolved. The CDR3 is 13 residues long. Germline loops: CDR1 LNHDA, CDR2 SQIVND (reference sequence). V gave up 7 bases and J gave up 2 bases, with 11 bases separating them.

This clonotype was counted only a few times. The V and J genes are TRBV10-3 and TRBJ2-7, with TRBD2 as a possible D gene (6 bases). V lost 3 bases to trimming and J lost 3 bases, with 12 bases between them. Germline V CDR1 and CDR2: ENHRY, SYGVKD. There are 14 residues in the CDR3. In DNA form, the CDR3 reads TGTGCCATCAGTGACGGGCAGGGAGGCTACGAGCAGTACTTC. Its protein product is CAISDGQGGYEQYF.

The chain uses TRBV27 and TRBJ2-2, with 9 nucleotides matching TRBD1. The CDR3 spans 14 residues. In germline, CDR1 is MNHEY, CDR2 SMNVEV (reference sequence). The V gene end was trimmed by 0 bases and the J gene end by 8 bases; junction bases not matched to a gene: 1. DNA of the CDR3: TGTGCCAGCAGTTTATCACAGGGGGCTGGGGAGCTGTTTTTT. It yields the protein CASSLSQGAGELFF.

This clonotype occurred a few times. V usage is TRBV7-2 and J usage is TRBJ2-4; possible D gene TRBD1, 5 bases. Germline CDR1 reads SGHTA; CDR2 reads FQGNSA. Trimming took off 5 bases at V and 0 bases at J, with 14 bases between the two ends. The CDR3 runs to 16 residues. In nucleotides, the CDR3 is TGTGCCAGCAGCCCCAGACAGATTCTAGCCAAAAACATTCAGTACTTC. This codes for CASSPRQILAKNIQYF.

The chain joins TRBV19 to TRBJ1-6; D remains ambiguous. Between the trimmed V and J ends, which lost 4 bases and 8 bases, there was a span of 6 bases. CDR3 length: 12 residues. CDR1 is LNHDA, CDR2 SQIVND, per germline (reference sequence). The CDR3 is CASSKRDSPLHF. The CDR3 DNA sequence: TGTGCCAGTAGTAAACGGGATTCACCCCTCCACTTT.

This clonotype was recorded at least ten times. The chain combines TRBV28 with TRBJ2-7; D is perhaps TRBD2 (6 bases). The CDR3 length is 15 residues. With 2 bases removed from V and 3 bases from J, the gap between germline ends came to 14 bases. Looked up from germline, CDR1 is MDHEN and CDR2 is SYDVKM. The CDR3 region is CASSLAPGSIYEQYF. Here the CDR3 DNA reads TGTGCCAGCAGTTTAGCTCCCGGGAGCATCTACGAGCAGTACTTC.

J is TRBJ1-5 and V is TRBV7-3; D remains unclear. Germline lookup yields CDR1 SGHTA and CDR2 FQGTGA. V gave up 5 bases and J gave up 7 bases, with 21 bases separating them. The CDR3 length is 16 residues. CDR3 in amino acids: CASSHGERVARQPQHF. The CDR3 DNA reads TGTGCCAGCAGCCACGGCGAAAGGGTGGCACGACAGCCCCAGCATTTT.

This chain links TRBV7-6 with TRBJ1-1, with D possibly being TRBD1 (6 bases). The CDR3 extends over 18 amino acids. Germline CDR1 reads SGHVS; CDR2 reads FNYEAQ. V was cut by 2 bases and J by 3 bases, with 22 bases left in between. The CDR3 is CASSLRGGRSSGDTEAFF. In DNA form, the CDR3 reads TGTGCCAGCAGCTTACGAGGGGGGAGATCTTCGGGGGACACTGAAGCTTTCTTT.

The chain links TRBV7-3 to TRBJ2-6; TRBD1 might be the D (5 bases). V was shortened by 3 bases and J by 5 bases, with 11 bases between the two germline ends. This CDR3 region has 15 residues. From germline, CDR1 is SGHTA and CDR2 FQGTGA. CDR3: CASSLQGSWANVLTF. DNA of the CDR3: TGTGCCAGCAGCTTGCAGGGTAGTTGGGCCAACGTCCTGACTTTC.

This clonotype was counted many times. V gene TRBV2 combines with J gene TRBJ2-5, with 9 positions matching TRBD2. In germline, CDR1 is SNHLY, CDR2 FYNNEI. CDR3 length equals 14 residues. The J segment lost 2 bases and the V segment lost 4 bases, leaving 2 bases of the junction unmatched. This chain's CDR3 is CASSGTSVQETQYF. In DNA form, the CDR3 reads TGTGCCAGCAGTGGGACTAGCGTGCAAGAGACCCAGTACTTC.